Sequencing of this TCR beta chain was carried out in a study of response to subunit inactivated influenza vaccine. With regard to this clonotype: Its specificity is unknown.

Overall study results and limits: A suggestion made by the authors is that each seasonal influenza vaccination recruits few new T cells.

TCRdb used MiXCR to reprocess the RT-PCR reads, holding one entry per CDR3 protein. This table holds 500,000 to 550,000 distinct CDR3 sequences, 7.2% found once. With 0 bases removed from V and 4 bases from J, the gap between germline ends came to 10 bases. CDR3 length: 15 amino acids. Germline assignment: CDR1 LGHNA and CDR2 YNFKEQ. The source of this sequence is a man aged 50 to 69 who received an inactivated influenza vaccine. Sequences were derived from PBMCs from blood, sampled roughly 24 months after vaccination. The gene calls are TRBV4-2 and TRBJ2-1; possibly TRBD1 or TRBD2 for D (5 bases each). This CDR3 is CASSQEGDAYNEQFF. CDR3 DNA sequence: TGTGCCAGCAGCCAAGAAGGGGACGCGTACAATGAGCAGTTCTTC.